This T cell receptor beta chain was captured by sequencing in a study of post-analysis software for immune sequencing data. Study details: Recorded subtypes: relapsing-remitting, secondary progressive, progressive-relapsing; some patients unannotated.

The CDR3 length is 14 residues. CDR1 is SQVTM and CDR2 is ANQGSEA in the germline V gene. Germline trimming cut 6 bases from V and 3 bases from J; bases unmatched to any gene: 6. Study results and limitations: Several TRBV segments were more frequent in patients than controls; TRBV5-6, TRBV5-1 and TRBV20-1 belonged to this group. By F measure, samples from a shared preparation batch strongly co-clustered. People with multiple sclerosis had a significantly lower normalized Chao1 diversity than controls did.

With respect to this clonotype: The antigen is not known.

Built from TCR beta cDNA, the libraries had unique molecular identifiers in them. From around 0.96 to 9.9 million T cells, 550,000 or so cDNA molecules were obtained. TCRdb re-derived calls from the PCR reads in MiXCR, one entry per CDR3 protein. The sample has roughly 400,000 distinct CDR3 sequences, roughly 38% seen once. The J gene is TRBJ2-3, the V gene TRBV29-1; the match to TRBD2 covers 10 bases. Material: blood. This receptor was obtained from a girl aged 2 to 9 with multiple sclerosis. The CDR3 DNA reads TGCAGCGTCCTAGCGGGAGTAAAGACAGATACGCAGTATTTT. Translating gives CSVLAGVKTDTQYF.